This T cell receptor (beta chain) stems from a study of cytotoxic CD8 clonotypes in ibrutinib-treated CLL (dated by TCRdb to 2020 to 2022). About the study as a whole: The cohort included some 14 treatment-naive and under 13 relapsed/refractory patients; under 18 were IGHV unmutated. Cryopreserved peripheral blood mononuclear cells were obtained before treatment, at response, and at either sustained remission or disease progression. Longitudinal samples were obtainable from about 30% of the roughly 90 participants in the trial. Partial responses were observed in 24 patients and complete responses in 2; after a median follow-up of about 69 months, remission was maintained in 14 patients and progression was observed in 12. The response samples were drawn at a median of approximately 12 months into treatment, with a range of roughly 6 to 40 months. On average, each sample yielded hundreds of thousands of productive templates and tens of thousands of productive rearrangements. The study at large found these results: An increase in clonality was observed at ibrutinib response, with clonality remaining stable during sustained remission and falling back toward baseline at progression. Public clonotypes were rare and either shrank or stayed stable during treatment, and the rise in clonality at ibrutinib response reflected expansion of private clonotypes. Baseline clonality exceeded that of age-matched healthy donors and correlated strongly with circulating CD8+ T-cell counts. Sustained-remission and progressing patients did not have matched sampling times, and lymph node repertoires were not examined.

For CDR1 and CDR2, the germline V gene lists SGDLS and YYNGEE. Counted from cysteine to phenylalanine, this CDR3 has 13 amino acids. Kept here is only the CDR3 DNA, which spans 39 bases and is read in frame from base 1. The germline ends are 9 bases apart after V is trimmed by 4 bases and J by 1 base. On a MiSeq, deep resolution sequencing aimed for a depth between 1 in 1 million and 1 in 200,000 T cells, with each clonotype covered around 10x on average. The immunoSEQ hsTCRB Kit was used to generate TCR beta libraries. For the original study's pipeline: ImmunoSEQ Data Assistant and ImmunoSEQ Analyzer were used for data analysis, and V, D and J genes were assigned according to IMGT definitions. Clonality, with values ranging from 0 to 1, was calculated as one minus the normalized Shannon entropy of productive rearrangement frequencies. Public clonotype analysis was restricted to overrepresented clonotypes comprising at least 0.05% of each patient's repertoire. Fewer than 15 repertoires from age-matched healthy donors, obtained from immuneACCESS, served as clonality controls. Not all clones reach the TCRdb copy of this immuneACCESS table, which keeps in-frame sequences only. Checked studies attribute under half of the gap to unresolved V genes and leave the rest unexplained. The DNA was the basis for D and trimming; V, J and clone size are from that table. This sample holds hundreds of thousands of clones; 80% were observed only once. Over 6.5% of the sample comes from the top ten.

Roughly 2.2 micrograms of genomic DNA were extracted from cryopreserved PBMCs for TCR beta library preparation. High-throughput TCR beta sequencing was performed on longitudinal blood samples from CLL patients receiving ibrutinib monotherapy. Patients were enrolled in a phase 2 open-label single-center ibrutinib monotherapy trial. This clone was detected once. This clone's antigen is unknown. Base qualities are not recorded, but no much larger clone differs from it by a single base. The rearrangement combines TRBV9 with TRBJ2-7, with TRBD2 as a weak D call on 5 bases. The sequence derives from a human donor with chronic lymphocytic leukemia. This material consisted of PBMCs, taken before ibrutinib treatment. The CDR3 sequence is CASSPSSSYEQYF. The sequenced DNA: TGTGCCAGCAGCCCTAGCAGTTCCTACGAGCAGTACTTC.